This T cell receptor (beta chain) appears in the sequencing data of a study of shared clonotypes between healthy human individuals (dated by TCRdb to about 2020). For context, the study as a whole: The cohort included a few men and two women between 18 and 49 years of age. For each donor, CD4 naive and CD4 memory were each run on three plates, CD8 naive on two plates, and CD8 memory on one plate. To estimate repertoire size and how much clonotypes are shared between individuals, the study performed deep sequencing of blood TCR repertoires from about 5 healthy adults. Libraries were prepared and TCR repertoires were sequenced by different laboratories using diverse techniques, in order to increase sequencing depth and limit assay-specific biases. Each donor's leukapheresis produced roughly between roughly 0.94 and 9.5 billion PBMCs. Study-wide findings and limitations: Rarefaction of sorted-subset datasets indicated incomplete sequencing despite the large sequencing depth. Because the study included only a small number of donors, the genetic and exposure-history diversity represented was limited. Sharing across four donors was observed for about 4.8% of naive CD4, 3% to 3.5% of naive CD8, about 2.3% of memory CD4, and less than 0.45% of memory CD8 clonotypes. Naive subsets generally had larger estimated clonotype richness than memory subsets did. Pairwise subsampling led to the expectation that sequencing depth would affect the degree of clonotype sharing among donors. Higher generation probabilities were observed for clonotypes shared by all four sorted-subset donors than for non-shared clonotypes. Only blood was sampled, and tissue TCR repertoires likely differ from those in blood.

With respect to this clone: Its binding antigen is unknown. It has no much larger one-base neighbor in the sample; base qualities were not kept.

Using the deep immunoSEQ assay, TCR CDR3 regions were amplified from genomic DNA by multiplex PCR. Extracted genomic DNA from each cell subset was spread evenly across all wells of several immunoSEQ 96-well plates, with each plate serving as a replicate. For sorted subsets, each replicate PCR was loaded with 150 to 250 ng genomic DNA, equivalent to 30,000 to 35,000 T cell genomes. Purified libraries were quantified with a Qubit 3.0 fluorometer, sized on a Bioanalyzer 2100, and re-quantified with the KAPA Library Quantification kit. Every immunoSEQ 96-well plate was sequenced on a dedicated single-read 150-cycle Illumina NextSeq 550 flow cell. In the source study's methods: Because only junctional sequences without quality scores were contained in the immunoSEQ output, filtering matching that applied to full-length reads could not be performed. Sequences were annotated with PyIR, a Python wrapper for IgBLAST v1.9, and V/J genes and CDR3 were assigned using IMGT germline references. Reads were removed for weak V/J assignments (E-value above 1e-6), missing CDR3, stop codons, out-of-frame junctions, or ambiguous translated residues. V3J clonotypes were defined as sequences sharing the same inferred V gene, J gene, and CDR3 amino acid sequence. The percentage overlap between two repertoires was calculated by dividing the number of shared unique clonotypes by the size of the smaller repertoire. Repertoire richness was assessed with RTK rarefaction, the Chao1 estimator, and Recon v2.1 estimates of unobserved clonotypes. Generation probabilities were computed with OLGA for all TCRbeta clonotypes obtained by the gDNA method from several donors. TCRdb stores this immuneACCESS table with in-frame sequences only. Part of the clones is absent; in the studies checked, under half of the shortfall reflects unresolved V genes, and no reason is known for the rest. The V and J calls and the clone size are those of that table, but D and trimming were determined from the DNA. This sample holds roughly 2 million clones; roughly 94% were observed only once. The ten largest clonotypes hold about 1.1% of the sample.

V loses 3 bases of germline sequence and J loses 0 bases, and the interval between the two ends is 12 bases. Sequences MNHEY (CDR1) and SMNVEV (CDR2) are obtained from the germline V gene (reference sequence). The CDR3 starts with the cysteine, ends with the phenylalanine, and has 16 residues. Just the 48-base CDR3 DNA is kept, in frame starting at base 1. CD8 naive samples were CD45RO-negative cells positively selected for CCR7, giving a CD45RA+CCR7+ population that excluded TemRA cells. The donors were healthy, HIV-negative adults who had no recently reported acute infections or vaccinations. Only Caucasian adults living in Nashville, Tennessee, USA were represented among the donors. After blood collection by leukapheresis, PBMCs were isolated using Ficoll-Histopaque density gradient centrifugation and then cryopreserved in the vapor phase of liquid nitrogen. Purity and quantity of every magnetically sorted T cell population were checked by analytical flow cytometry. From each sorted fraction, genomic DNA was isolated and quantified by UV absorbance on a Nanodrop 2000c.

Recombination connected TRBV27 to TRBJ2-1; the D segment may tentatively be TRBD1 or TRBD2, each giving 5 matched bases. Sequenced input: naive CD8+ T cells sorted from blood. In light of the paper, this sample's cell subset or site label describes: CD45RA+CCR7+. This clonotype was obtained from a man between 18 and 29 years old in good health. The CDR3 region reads CASSLRDLSSYNEQFF. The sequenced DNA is TGTGCCAGCAGTTTGAGGGACCTAAGCTCCTACAATGAGCAGTTCTTC.